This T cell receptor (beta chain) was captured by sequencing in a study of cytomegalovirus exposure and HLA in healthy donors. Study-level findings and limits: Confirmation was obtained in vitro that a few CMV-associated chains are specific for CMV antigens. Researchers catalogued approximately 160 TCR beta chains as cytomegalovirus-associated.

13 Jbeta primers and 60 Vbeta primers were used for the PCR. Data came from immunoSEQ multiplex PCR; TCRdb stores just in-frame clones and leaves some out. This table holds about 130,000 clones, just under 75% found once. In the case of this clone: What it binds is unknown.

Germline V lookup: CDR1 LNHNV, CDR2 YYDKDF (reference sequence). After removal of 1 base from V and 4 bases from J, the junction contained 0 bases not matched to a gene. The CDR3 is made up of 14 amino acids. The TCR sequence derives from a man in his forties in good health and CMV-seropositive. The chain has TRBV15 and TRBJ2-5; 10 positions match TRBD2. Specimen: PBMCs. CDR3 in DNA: TGTGCCACCAGCAGAGGGACTAGCGGAGAGACCCAGTACTTC. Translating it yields CATSRGTSGETQYF.